One and the same sample provided the 7 T cell receptor beta chains below, sequenced in a study of Graves' ophthalmopathy and Graves' hyperthyroidism. RNA transcripts were the template, and TCR beta CDR3 regions were amplified from them. In the first round, RT-PCR was carried out with HTBI primers, and a multiplex PCR formed the second round. TCRdb re-analysed the multiplex PCR reads in MiXCR, keeping a single row per CDR3 protein. The sample consists of about 420,000 distinct CDR3 sequences, under 25% of them appearing once. Sequenced input: peripheral blood. Receptor source: a woman aged 18-35 years with stable Graves' hyperthyroidism.

In its sample, this clonotype was seen many times. The rearrangement uses TRBV20-1 and TRBJ2-7; 7 nucleotides match TRBD2. Germline trimming cut 1 base from V and 3 bases from J; bases unmatched to any gene: 9. Germline CDR1 and CDR2: DFQATT and SNEGSKA (reference sequence). The CDR3 consists of 15 residues. CDR3 sequence (DNA): TGCAGTGCTAGAGTTCGGCCTAGCGGATACTACGAGCAGTACTTC. It codes for CSARVRPSGYYEQYF.

This clonotype was picked up many times. The chain recombines TRBV7-2 with TRBJ1-2; possibly TRBD1 for D (6 bases). This CDR3 comprises 14 residues. Trimming stripped 2 bases from V and 3 bases from J, with 10 bases between. Germline V gene lookup returns CDR1 SGHTA and CDR2 FQGNSA. The CDR3, as DNA: TGTGCCAGCAGCTTACCAGGGGCGTACTATGGCTACACCTTC. This codes for CASSLPGAYYGYTF.

The chain is built from TRBV7-2 and TRBJ1-2; no reliable D call. This CDR3 is built from 13 residues. Germline CDR1 and CDR2: SGHTA and FQGNSA. Trimming removed 5 bases at V and 6 bases at J, with 13 bases between. This chain's CDR3 is CASSRRKGHGYTF. The CDR3 DNA follows: TGTGCCAGCAGCCGTAGAAAGGGCCATGGCTACACCTTC.

This clonotype appeared many times. The chain joins TRBV7-6 to TRBJ1-3, with unresolved D. Germline V gene lookup returns CDR1 SGHVS and CDR2 FNYEAQ. V lost 0 bases to trimming and J lost 1 base, with 4 bases between them. The CDR3 contains 14 residues. The CDR3 sequence is CASSLADSGNTIYF. The DNA of the CDR3 is TGTGCCAGCAGCTTAGCGGATTCTGGAAACACCATATATTTT.

The sample holds many counts of this clonotype. This chain joins TRBV30 and TRBJ2-7, with 11 bases fitting TRBD2. CDR1 and CDR2 (germline): GTSNPN, SVGIG (reference sequence). The J segment lost 0 bases and the V segment lost 1 base, leaving 2 bases of the junction unmatched. This CDR3 spans 15 amino acids. CDR3 sequence (DNA): TGTGCCTGGAGTGCGGGACTAGCGGACTCCTACGAGCAGTACTTC. Its translation is CAWSAGLADSYEQYF.

This clonotype was seen ten or more times. V usage is TRBV12-3 or TRBV12-4 and J usage is TRBJ1-5; perhaps TRBD1 as D (6 bases). V gave up 5 bases and J gave up 8 bases, with 16 bases separating them. The CDR3 loop spans 14 amino acids. The CDR3 bases are TGTGCCAGCAGTGACCATGCAGGGGCAAAGCCCCAGCATTTT. This encodes CASSDHAGAKPQHF.

The sample holds many counts of this clonotype. This chain connects TRBV27 to TRBJ1-3; no clear D. CDR1 and CDR2 from the germline V gene are MNHEY and SMNVEV (reference sequence). CDR3 length equals 9 residues. Trimming stripped 6 bases from V and 6 bases from J, with 0 bases between. In DNA form, the CDR3 reads TGTGCCAGCAGAAACACCATATATTTT. As protein: CASRNTIYF.